What follows are 18 T cell receptor beta chains derived from one specimen sequenced in a study of T cells after yellow fever vaccination. MiXCR, applied by TCRdb to the 5' RACE reads, yields one record per CDR3 protein. Here the sample spans some 220,000 distinct CDR3 sequences, more than 3% being singletons. Sequences were derived from CD4+ T cells sorted from PBMCs, sampled 10 days after the yellow fever booster vaccination. These receptors all stem from a man between 18 and 35 years old who received the YFV17D yellow fever vaccine.

There are many counts of this clonotype. V gene TRBV2 combines with J gene TRBJ1-2; D is unclear. The germline V and J ends were trimmed by 8 bases and 3 bases, with 10 bases remaining between them. The V gene's germline CDR1 is SNHLY and CDR2 FYNNEI. CDR3 size: 12 residues. CDR3 amino acids: CASRREDYGYTF. For the CDR3, the DNA is TGTGCCAGCCGAAGGGAGGACTATGGCTACACCTTC.

This clonotype was counted between two and nine times. J is TRBJ1-4 and V is TRBV7-2; possibly TRBD1 for D (6 bases). V lost 7 bases and J 0 bases, leaving 21 bases between the germline ends. This CDR3 contains 18 residues. Germline-derived CDR1 and CDR2 are SGHTA and FQGNSA. CDR3 residues: CASKTSSGGEATNEKLFF. The DNA for the CDR3 is TGTGCCAGCAAAACCTCCTCGGGGGGCGAGGCAACTAATGAAAAACTGTTTTTT.

This clonotype was seen at least ten times. This chain uses TRBV4-3 with TRBJ2-5; 14 positions match TRBD2. The ends lost 3 bases at V and 1 base at J; junction bases unmatched: 1. Germline-derived CDR1 and CDR2 are LGHNA and YSLEER. The CDR3 extends over 16 amino acids. CDR3 loop: CASSQGLAGAQETQYF. As DNA, the CDR3 is TGCGCCAGCAGCCAGGGACTAGCGGGGGCCCAAGAGACCCAGTACTTC.

In its sample, this clonotype was seen a few times. The chain recombines TRBV6-6 with TRBJ1-3; D unresolved. The CDR3 totals 16 residues. Germline assignment: CDR1 MNHNY and CDR2 SVGAGI (reference sequence). The V and J ends lost 0 bases and 3 bases respectively, with 12 bases between them. The CDR3, as DNA: TGTGCCAGCAGTTACTCCAGACTATTAAGTGGAAACACCATATATTTT. Translation gives CASSYSRLLSGNTIYF.

This chain joins TRBV4-3 and TRBJ2-5; TRBD1 matches 8 bases. V shed 3 bases and J 3 bases; nucleotides not matched to a gene: 6. This CDR3 spans 15 amino acids. Germline values: CDR1 LGHNA, CDR2 YSLEER. Here the CDR3 reads CASSHLNRGEETQYF. The CDR3 DNA follows: TGCGCCAGCAGCCACCTCAACAGGGGGGAAGAGACCCAGTACTTC.

This clonotype was observed many times. The chain combines TRBV5-4 with TRBJ2-3, with D tentatively TRBD1 (5 bases). The germline V and J ends were trimmed by 0 bases and 3 bases, with 11 bases remaining between them. This CDR3 has 15 residues. Germline assignment: CDR1 SGHNT and CDR2 YYREEE (reference sequence). This CDR3 reads CASSLAGSLTDTQYF. CDR3 in DNA: TGTGCCAGCAGCTTGGCAGGGTCCCTTACAGATACGCAGTATTTT.

There are many counts of this clonotype. This chain links TRBV7-9 with TRBJ2-3, with 9 positions matching TRBD2. CDR3 size: 14 residues. Germline assignment: CDR1 SEHNR and CDR2 FQNEAQ (reference sequence). V lost 5 bases to trimming and J lost 5 bases; unmatched junction nucleotides: 5. CDR3 DNA: TGTGCCAGCAGCCTCGGACTAGCGATAGATACGCAGTATTTT. It specifies CASSLGLAIDTQYF.

This clonotype was detected ten times or more. The chain couples TRBV5-1 to TRBJ2-7; TRBD1 agrees at 7 bases. The CDR3 spans 15 residues. Unmatched junction bases numbered 7, after V lost 4 bases and J lost 0 bases. Germline loops: CDR1 SGHRS, CDR2 YFSETQ. CDR3 nucleotide sequence: TGCGCCAGCAGCCCCGACAGGGCTTACTCCTACGAGCAGTACTTC. Amino acid sequence: CASSPDRAYSYEQYF.

This clonotype was seen at least ten times. This sequence joins TRBV6-2 or TRBV6-3 and TRBJ2-2, with 8 nucleotides matching TRBD1. J gave up 8 bases and V 2 bases, and 16 bases lay outside the gene matches. Germline values: CDR1 MNHEY, CDR2 SVGEGT. This CDR3 has 18 amino acids. CDR3 residues: CASSYHRSGQGVAGELFF. CDR3 coding DNA: TGTGCCAGCAGTTACCACCGGTCTGGACAGGGAGTCGCAGGGGAGCTGTTTTTT.

This clonotype appeared a few times. This chain uses TRBV30 with TRBJ1-1, with D tentatively TRBD1 (6 bases). Germline CDR1 GTSNPN, CDR2 SVGIG (reference sequence). The CDR3 sequence is 11 residues long. Trimming shortened V by 5 bases and J by 3 bases, and 7 bases separated the two germline ends. CDR3 DNA: TGTGCCTGGCAGGGGTACACTGAAGCTTTCTTT. As protein: CAWQGYTEAFF.

At least ten counts were recorded for this clonotype. The chain couples TRBV7-3 to TRBJ1-6; tentative D call: TRBD1 (6 bases). The V and J ends lost 5 bases and 7 bases respectively, with 15 bases between them. CDR1 is SGHTA, CDR2 FQGTGA, per germline. There are 15 residues in the CDR3. The CDR3 sequence is CASSKEGGPNSPLHF. In DNA, the CDR3 is TGTGCCAGCAGCAAAGAGGGGGGGCCCAATTCACCCCTCCACTTT. Based on the CDR3 plus reference TRBV7-3 and TRBJ1-6, the full variable domain is GAGVSQTPSNKVTEKGKYVELRCDPISGHTALYWYRQSLGQGPEFLIYFQGTGAADDSGLPNDRFFAVRPEGSVSTLKIQRTERGDSAVYLCASSKEGGPNSPLHFGNGTRLTVT.

This clonotype was picked up many times. The chain links TRBV6-1 to TRBJ2-3; D perhaps matches TRBD2 (6 bases). The germline gives CDR1 MNHNS, CDR2 SASEGT. CDR3 length equals 15 residues. The germline V and J ends were trimmed by 0 bases and 1 base, with 8 bases remaining between them. DNA of the CDR3: TGTGCCAGCAGTGAAGCGAAGCGGGGCACAGATACGCAGTATTTT. It yields the protein CASSEAKRGTDTQYF.

This clonotype showed up many times. This chain connects TRBV6-2 or TRBV6-3 to TRBJ1-1; D might be TRBD1 (6 bases). CDR3 size: 16 residues. In germline, CDR1 is MNHEY, CDR2 SVGEGT. The V end lost 0 bases, the J end lost 0 bases, and 11 bases lay between the germline ends. CDR3 sequence: CASSYSGTYMNTEAFF. The CDR3 nucleotides are TGTGCCAGCAGTTACTCGGGGACATACATGAACACTGAAGCTTTCTTT.

This clonotype has at least ten counts. CDR3 sequence: CASSVRDRREDERTF. CDR3 in DNA: TGCGCCAGCAGCGTACGGGACAGACGAGAGGACGAGCGCACCTTC. The chain is built from TRBV5-1 and TRBJ1-2, with 7 bases fitting TRBD1. Germline CDR1 and CDR2: SGHRS and YFSETQ. The CDR3 runs 15 residues. V shed 4 bases, J shed 13 bases, and the junction held 19 bases outside the gene matches.

In its sample, this clonotype was seen many times. The rearrangement joins TRBV7-8 to TRBJ1-1; maybe TRBD1 (6 bases). Per germline, CDR1 SGHVS and CDR2 FQNEAQ. Trimming removed 5 bases from V and 0 bases from J, with 22 bases in between. The CDR3 loop spans 18 amino acids. The CDR3 is CASSHPDRSSFVNTEAFF. The CDR3 nucleotides read TGTGCCAGCAGCCACCCCGACAGGTCATCCTTTGTGAACACTGAAGCTTTCTTT. Looking up the rest from reference TRBV7-8 and TRBJ1-1 gives the full variable domain: GAGVSQSPRYKVAKRGQDVALRCDPISGHVSLFWYQQALGQGPEFLTYFQNEAQLDKSGLPSDRFFAERPEGSVSTLKIQRTQQEDSAVYLCASSHPDRSSFVNTEAFFGQGTRLTVV.

This clonotype was picked up a small number of times. This sequence joins TRBV24-1 and TRBJ2-3; TRBD1 matches 8 bases. This CDR3 has 17 residues. J lost 4 bases, V lost 2 bases, and 10 bases had no gene match. In germline, CDR1 is KGHDR, CDR2 SFDVKD. The CDR3 DNA reads TGTGCCACCAGTGATTCCACAGGGGGTCTATCCCCAGATACGCAGTATTTT. This translates into CATSDSTGGLSPDTQYF.

There are many counts of this clonotype. The V and J genes are TRBV4-2 and TRBJ1-2; no definite D call. This CDR3 is 14 amino acids long. Germline V gene sequence: CDR1 LGHNA, CDR2 YNFKEQ. Trimming shortened V by 1 base and J by 5 bases, and 11 bases separated the two germline ends. The CDR3 region is CASSQGPLGYGYTF. The CDR3 DNA is TGTGCCAGCAGCCAAGGGCCGCTTGGGTATGGCTACACCTTC.

The CDR3 region is CASSLGTGKVDTQYF. The CDR3 bases are TGTGCCAGCAGCCTCGGGACAGGGAAAGTGGATACGCAGTATTTT. V gene TRBV5-6 combines with J gene TRBJ2-3; 9 nucleotides agree with TRBD1. The CDR3 runs 15 residues. J lost 6 bases, V lost 4 bases, and 9 bases had no gene match. Looked up from germline, CDR1 is SGHDT and CDR2 is YYEEEE.